Below are 22 T cell receptor beta chains sequenced from a single sample in a study of Ad26.COV2.S vaccination and SARS-CoV-2 variants. Noted treatment: some 20 received Ad26.COV2.S at low or high dose, single or two shots; about 5 received placebo; per-sample allocation not given. Each sample was drawn 63 days after the first injection (of vaccine or placebo). The assay was immunoSEQ multiplex PCR, and TCRdb's table has in-frame clones only and misses some. In the table there are hundreds of thousands of clones, around 89% of which are singletons. The specimen was peripheral blood, collected in a trial of Ad26.COV2.S vaccine versus placebo. Receptors originate from a person aged 18-60 years who received the Ad26.COV2.S COVID-19 vaccine or a placebo.

The chain couples TRBV4-2 to TRBJ2-7; D uncertain. This CDR3 is 14 amino acids long. Germline V lookup: CDR1 LGHNA, CDR2 YNFKEQ. V lost 0 bases, J lost 4 bases, and 10 bases lay in between. The CDR3: CASSQDLERYEQYF. CDR3 coding DNA: TGTGCCAGCAGCCAAGATTTGGAAAGGTACGAGCAGTACTTC.

The sample holds one count of this clone. The chain has TRBV30 and TRBJ1-5; the D gene is possibly TRBD1 (6 bases). Germline V lookup: CDR1 GTSNPN, CDR2 SVGIG (reference sequence). With 6 bases removed from V and 4 bases from J, the gap between germline ends came to 10 bases. This CDR3 spans 12 amino acids. The CDR3 bases are TGTGCCTGCGGACAGCCGAATCAGCCCCAGCATTTT. It translates to CACGQPNQPQHF.

J is TRBJ1-4 and V is TRBV19; D is unresolved. V was trimmed by 1 base and J by 10 bases, leaving 10 bases between them. The CDR3 covers 13 residues. Germline V gene lookup returns CDR1 LNHDA and CDR2 SQIVND (reference sequence). In nucleotides, the CDR3 is TGTGCCAGTAGTATAGCTACGAGTGGAAAACTGTTTTTT. Translation gives CASSIATSGKLFF.

The chain employs TRBV28 and TRBJ2-6; 9 bases fit TRBD1. The CDR3 covers 17 residues. Germline V gene sequence: CDR1 MDHEN, CDR2 SYDVKM. Losses at the gene ends were 6 bases for V and 1 base for J; bases not matched to a gene: 7. Written as DNA, the CDR3 is TGTGCCAGCAGCCCCCTGGGACAGGGATCTGGGGCCAACGTCCTGACTTTC. This translates into CASSPLGQGSGANVLTF.

This clone was recorded only once. The chain employs TRBV27 and TRBJ2-1; D unclear. The CDR3 has 13 residues. Per germline, CDR1 MNHEY and CDR2 SMNVEV (reference sequence). The V end lost 5 bases, the J end lost 6 bases, and 11 bases lay between the germline ends. In DNA, the CDR3 is TGTGCCAGCAGTCCTTTCAGGTTCAATGAGCAGTTCTTC. Its protein is CASSPFRFNEQFF.

The V call is TRBV2, the J call TRBJ2-7; D perhaps matches TRBD1 (6 bases). Trimming stripped 5 bases from V and 0 bases from J, with 17 bases between. In germline, CDR1 is SNHLY, CDR2 FYNNEI. This CDR3 contains 16 residues. The CDR3 DNA is TGTGCCAGCAGTCTTGTCCAGGGGTCCTTCTCCTACGAGCAGTACTTC. This gives the protein CASSLVQGSFSYEQYF.

Written as DNA, the CDR3 is TGTGCCAGCAGCTTGTCCTCGGTCGACGATACGCAGTATTTT. Its translation: CASSLSSVDDTQYF. The chain combines TRBV5-5 with TRBJ2-3, with D hard to call. Germline CDR1 and CDR2: SGHKS and YYEKEE (reference sequence). This CDR3 has 14 amino acids. The V end lost 1 base, the J end lost 6 bases, and 12 bases lay between the germline ends. The variable domain in full, with the rest retrieved from reference TRBV5-5 and TRBJ2-3, is DAGVTQSPTHLIKTRGQQVTLRCSPISGHKSVSWYQQVLGQGPQFIFQYYEKEERGRGNFPDRFSARQFPNYSSELNVNALLLGDSALYLCASSLSSVDDTQYFGPGTRLTVL.

The CDR3 nucleotides are TGCGCCAGCAGTGAGTCTTGGGGAAGGGGCTACGAGCAGTACTTC. It is translated as CASSESWGRGYEQYF. V is TRBV10-1 and J is TRBJ2-7; tentatively, D is TRBD1 (5 bases). Trimming took 0 bases from V and 3 from J, leaving 12 bases between them. The CDR3 is 15 amino acids. Germline V gene data show CDR1 as WNHNN and CDR2 as SYGVQD (reference sequence).

The chain employs TRBV11-3 and TRBJ2-1; D possibly matches TRBD1 or TRBD2 (5 bases each). Germline V CDR1 and CDR2: SGHNT, YENEEA. This CDR3 contains 14 residues. Trimming cost V 10 bases and J 5 bases, with 18 bases left between them. CDR3 amino acids: CATSPGPPDNEQFF. The CDR3, as DNA: TGTGCCACTTCTCCGGGACCCCCAGACAATGAGCAGTTCTTC.

This clone was recorded once. The chain couples TRBV4-1 to TRBJ2-3, with 15 bases aligning to TRBD2. The CDR3 spans 21 residues. V dropped 1 base and J dropped 0; count of bases not matched to a gene: 11. The germline V gene encodes CDR1 MGHRA and CDR2 YSYEKL. The CDR3 here is CASSQGWTSGGASASTDTQYF. CDR3 nucleotides: TGCGCCAGCAGCCAAGGTTGGACTAGCGGGGGGGCTTCAGCTAGCACAGATACGCAGTATTTT.

V and J are TRBV15 and TRBJ2-5, with no clear D. The CDR3 sequence is 13 residues long. In germline, CDR1 is LNHNV, CDR2 YYDKDF (reference sequence). The V gene lost 1 base and the J gene lost 4 bases, with 7 bases spanning the gap. CDR3 DNA sequence: TGTGCCACCAGCAGAGTTTTCGGAGAGACCCAGTACTTC. Protein sequence: CATSRVFGETQYF.

Only one count was recorded for this clone. Other DNA sequences in this sample translate to the same CDR3. This chain connects TRBV5-5 to TRBJ2-2; D remains ambiguous. The CDR3 is made up of 15 amino acids. V was pared by 0 bases and J by 1 base, with 7 bases between. The germline gives CDR1 SGHKS, CDR2 YYEKEE (reference sequence). DNA of the CDR3: TGTGCCAGCAGCTTGGGGCGGCTGAACACCGGGGAGCTGTTTTTT. Its translation is CASSLGRLNTGELFF.

The chain uses TRBV28 and TRBJ2-7; TRBD1 aligns across 8 bases. With 10 bases clipped from V and 1 base from J, the junction kept 9 bases outside the gene matches. The CDR3 is 14 amino acids. Germline V gene lookup returns CDR1 MDHEN and CDR2 SYDVKM. The CDR3 DNA reads TGTGCCACTATCCAGGGGGCGATTTCCTACGAGCAGTACTTC. Its protein product is CATIQGAISYEQYF.

This chain joins TRBV2 and TRBJ2-1; 8 bases map to TRBD1. CDR1 is SNHLY, CDR2 FYNNEI, per germline. The CDR3 has 14 residues. V dropped 6 bases and J dropped 10; count of bases not matched to a gene: 11. The CDR3 here is CASRLDRGNEEQFF. The CDR3 nucleotides read TGTGCCAGCAGGCTTGACAGGGGAAACGAGGAGCAGTTCTTC.

The V call is TRBV19, the J call TRBJ1-5; no definite D call. The length of the CDR3 is 14 residues. Germline V gene sequence: CDR1 LNHDA, CDR2 SQIVND (reference sequence). V shed 4 bases and J shed 6 bases, with 13 bases lying between them. In nucleotides, the CDR3 is TGTGCCAGTAGTAAGGTCATTATCACTCAGCCCCAGCATTTT. It translates to CASSKVIITQPQHF.

The chain recombines TRBV7-3 with TRBJ2-1; 10 bases fit TRBD2. In germline, CDR1 is SGHTA, CDR2 FQGTGA. The CDR3 runs to 15 residues. The V segment lost 3 bases and the J segment 9 bases; nucleotides outside the gene matches: 8. Here the CDR3 reads CASSLGLAGAVEQFF. The CDR3, as DNA: TGTGCCAGCAGCTTGGGGCTAGCGGGGGCTGTTGAGCAGTTCTTC.

This chain links TRBV7-8 with TRBJ1-1; weak D call: TRBD1 (6 bases). There are 13 residues in the CDR3. Looked up from germline, CDR1 is SGHVS and CDR2 is FQNEAQ. The V end was cut by 3 bases, the J end by 4 bases, with 9 bases between. The DNA for the CDR3 is TGTGCCAGCAGCTTCAGGGGAGGCACTGAAGCTTTCTTT. This encodes CASSFRGGTEAFF.

The rearrangement uses TRBV4-1 and TRBJ2-7; D might be TRBD2 (6 bases). Trimming shortened V by 0 bases and J by 3 bases, and 15 bases separated the two germline ends. The CDR3 spans 16 residues. Germline lookup yields CDR1 MGHRA and CDR2 YSYEKL. CDR3 sequence (DNA): TGCGCCAGCAGCCAAGATCCGAGCGGGTCTTACTACGAGCAGTACTTC. This translates into CASSQDPSGSYYEQYF.

CDR3 DNA sequence: TGTGCCAGCAGCTTGGCAGTCCAGGACCGGTCACCCCTCCACTTT. Translation gives CASSLAVQDRSPLHF. J is TRBJ1-6 and V is TRBV5-6; D not resolved. Trimming cost V 0 bases and J 10 bases, with 14 bases left between them. Germline V CDR1 and CDR2: SGHDT, YYEEEE. The CDR3 consists of 15 residues.

The rearrangement joins TRBV7-9 to TRBJ1-2; 9 bases line up with TRBD1. The CDR3 consists of 15 residues. V lost 5 bases, J lost 3 bases, and 7 bases stayed unmatched. CDR1 and CDR2 from the germline V gene are SEHNR and FQNEAQ (reference sequence). CDR3 loop: CASSTSRDRDYGYTF. In DNA, the CDR3 is TGTGCCAGCAGCACCAGCCGGGACAGGGACTATGGCTACACCTTC.

The sample holds a few counts of this clone. The chain combines TRBV20-1 with TRBJ2-5; D gene uncertain. Germline assignment: CDR1 DFQATT and CDR2 SNEGSKA (reference sequence). This CDR3 is 14 amino acids long. Trimming removed 3 bases at V and 7 bases at J, with 18 bases between. The CDR3, as DNA: TGCAGTGCTAGTCCCACCTCTCAAGCCGGGACCCAGTACTTC. It codes for CSASPTSQAGTQYF.

A word on this clone: Different DNA sequences within this sample yield the same CDR3. The chain couples TRBV5-1 to TRBJ2-5, with 7 bases lining up with TRBD1. The length of the CDR3 is 15 residues. After removal of 2 bases from V and 5 bases from J, the junction contained 9 bases not matched to a gene. CDR1 SGHRS and CDR2 YFSETQ come from the germline V gene. The CDR3 loop is CASSFGDREGETQYF. The CDR3 nucleotides are TGCGCCAGCAGCTTTGGTGACAGGGAAGGGGAGACCCAGTACTTC.